A single sample gave rise to the 28 T cell receptor beta chains below, sequenced in a study of T-cell reconstitution after alpha-beta-depleted transplantation in children. Using unique molecular identifiers, the investigators prepared the TCRbeta library. One entry per CDR3 protein, called by TCRdb with MiXCR from the PCR reads. The sample shows roughly 670,000 distinct CDR3 sequences, over 10% of them seen only once. The starting material was PBMCs, obtained before TCRalphabeta/CD19-depleted stem cell transplant. The receptor source for this set is a girl aged 2-9 years with congenital amegakaryocytic thrombocytopenia, due to receive a stem cell transplant.

This clonotype was counted at least ten times. The rearrangement uses TRBV5-1 and TRBJ2-1; no definite D call. Trimming left V 0 bases short and J 5 bases short, with 12 bases between. This CDR3 has 15 residues. Germline-derived CDR1 and CDR2 are SGHRS and YFSETQ. CDR3 protein: CASSLVSGLNNEQFF. The CDR3, as DNA: TGCGCCAGCAGCTTGGTTTCTGGCTTAAACAATGAGCAGTTCTTC.

There are many counts of this clonotype. The V call is TRBV12-3 or TRBV12-4, the J call TRBJ1-2; the D is unclear. The ends were cut back, 2 bases at V and 0 bases at J, with 19 bases in the middle. CDR3 length equals 18 residues. CDR3 residues: CASSLSVGWPTTNYGYTF. DNA for the CDR3: TGTGCCAGCAGTTTATCCGTCGGGTGGCCGACGACTAACTATGGCTACACCTTC.

There are a few counts of this clonotype. This chain links TRBV7-9 with TRBJ1-1, with 7 nucleotides matching TRBD1. The CDR3 sequence is 16 residues long. V trimming: 4 bases; J trimming: 0 bases; junction bases outside the gene matches: 8. Germline CDR1 is SEHNR and CDR2 is FQNEAQ (reference sequence). CDR3 sequence: CASSSKWDSMNTEAFF. DNA of the CDR3: TGTGCCAGCAGCTCCAAGTGGGACAGCATGAACACTGAAGCTTTCTTT.

The chain carries TRBV7-6 and TRBJ2-2; D is undetermined. Trimming stripped 4 bases from V and 4 bases from J, with 13 bases between. There are 15 residues in the CDR3. Germline-derived CDR1 and CDR2 are SGHVS and FNYEAQ. The CDR3 protein is CASSYAGTITGELFF. The DNA of the CDR3 is TGTGCCAGCAGCTACGCAGGAACCATCACCGGGGAGCTGTTTTTT. Complete variable domain (other parts from reference TRBV7-6 and TRBJ2-2): GAGVSQSPRYKVTKRGQDVALRCDPISGHVSLYWYRQALGQGPEFLTYFNYEAQQDKSGLPNDRFSAERPEGSISTLTIQRTEQRDSAMYRCASSYAGTITGELFFGEGSRLTVL.

The J gene is TRBJ2-5, the V gene TRBV6-5; 7 positions match TRBD2. With V trimmed by 0 bases and J by 4 bases, 2 bases remained unmatched. Germline V gene lookup returns CDR1 MNHEY and CDR2 SVGAGI. The CDR3 contains 14 residues. As DNA, the CDR3 is TGTGCCAGCAGTTACTCAGTAGCGGGAGAGACCCAGTACTTC. Protein sequence: CASSYSVAGETQYF.

The V gene is TRBV4-1, the J gene TRBJ2-1, with 8 bases that match TRBD1. Trimming removed 4 bases from V and 8 bases from J; junction bases left unmatched: 10. The CDR3 consists of 15 residues. Looked up from germline, CDR1 is MGHRA and CDR2 is YSYEKL. The chain's CDR3 is CASSLRTGTGDEQFF. The CDR3, as DNA: TGCGCCAGCAGCCTCCGGACAGGGACTGGCGATGAGCAGTTCTTC.

The chain combines TRBV30 with TRBJ2-1; weak D call: TRBD1 (6 bases). Trimming pared 2 bases from V and 10 bases from J, leaving 9 bases between. The CDR3 runs 11 residues. The germline V gene encodes CDR1 GTSNPN and CDR2 SVGIG (reference sequence). CDR3 region: CAWSQGSEQFF. CDR3 DNA: TGTGCCTGGAGTCAGGGGAGCGAGCAGTTCTTC.

This clonotype was seen more than once but under ten times. The chain uses TRBV11-1 and TRBJ1-1, with D tentatively TRBD1 (6 bases). This CDR3 comprises 20 residues. CDR1 SGHAT and CDR2 FQDESV come from the germline V gene (reference sequence). V lost 2 bases and J 0 bases, leaving 25 bases between the germline ends. The CDR3 is CASSLLRTASFFTVNTEAFF. CDR3 in DNA: TGTGCCAGCAGCTTACTGCGGACAGCCTCTTTTTTCACCGTGAACACTGAAGCTTTCTTT.

At least ten counts were recorded for this clonotype. This rearrangement joins TRBV27 to TRBJ2-7, with 7 positions matching TRBD2. The CDR3 has 15 amino acids. V shed 7 bases, J shed 2 bases, and the junction held 11 bases outside the gene matches. Germline assignment: CDR1 MNHEY and CDR2 SMNVEV (reference sequence). CDR3 in amino acids: CASKEGGSFTYEQYF. In DNA form, the CDR3 reads TGTGCCAGCAAGGAGGGAGGGAGCTTTACCTACGAGCAGTACTTC.

The gene calls are TRBV10-3 and TRBJ1-4; 7 positions agree with TRBD1. In germline, CDR1 is ENHRY, CDR2 SYGVKD. V lost 5 bases and J lost 3; bases outside the gene matches: 6. The CDR3 is made up of 15 amino acids. CDR3 DNA: TGTGCCATCAGTCTCGGGGGACAGCCTAATGAAAAACTGTTTTTT. The encoded protein is CAISLGGQPNEKLFF.

This chain connects TRBV15 to TRBJ2-5, with D possibly being TRBD2 (7 bases). Germline lookup yields CDR1 LNHNV and CDR2 YYDKDF (reference sequence). CDR3 length: 16 residues. With 3 bases removed from V and 5 bases from J, the gap between germline ends came to 19 bases. Written as DNA, the CDR3 is TGTGCCACCAGCAGGGCTTCGGGGGGCGCAGGGGAGACCCAGTACTTC. Protein: CATSRASGGAGETQYF.

This clonotype was recorded many times. The gene calls are TRBV5-1 and TRBJ2-1, with D unclear. The germline V and J ends were trimmed by 0 bases and 2 bases, with 12 bases remaining between them. Germline V gene sequence: CDR1 SGHRS, CDR2 YFSETQ. The CDR3 covers 16 residues. The CDR3 region has the DNA TGCGCCAGCAGCTTGGCCCTTCTACATGCCTACAATGAGCAGTTCTTC. It translates to CASSLALLHAYNEQFF.

This clonotype was picked up many times. This chain uses TRBV29-1 with TRBJ2-7; possibly TRBD1 or TRBD2 for D (5 bases each). CDR1 is SQVTM, CDR2 ANQGSEA, per germline. Deletions cut 6 bases from V and 0 bases from J, with 24 bases between. The CDR3 runs to 17 residues. Here the CDR3 reads CSVLAVKDRDVSYEQYF. The CDR3 nucleotides are TGCAGCGTGCTGGCCGTCAAAGACCGGGACGTCTCCTACGAGCAGTACTTC.

CDR3 sequence reads: CASSLRGAQTNEKLFF. The CDR3 coding sequence is TGCGCCAGCAGCTTGAGGGGGGCACAGACTAATGAAAAACTGTTTTTT. The chain has TRBV5-1 and TRBJ1-4; D perhaps matches TRBD1 (6 bases). The germline gives CDR1 SGHRS, CDR2 YFSETQ. Between the trimmed V and J ends, which lost 1 base and 2 bases, there was a span of 12 bases. This CDR3 spans 16 amino acids.

This clonotype was counted many times. The CDR3 is CASRLEGVVGELFF. For the CDR3, the DNA is TGTGCCAGCAGGCTCGAAGGGGTTGTCGGGGAGCTGTTTTTT. The chain links TRBV12-3 or TRBV12-4 to TRBJ2-2; TRBD1 is a possible D gene (5 bases). CDR3 length: 14 amino acids. The V and J ends lost 6 bases and 7 bases respectively, with 15 bases between them.

The chain carries TRBV29-1 and TRBJ1-3; D perhaps matches TRBD1 (5 bases). Per the germline V gene, CDR1 is SQVTM and CDR2 is ANQGSEA. V was trimmed by 5 bases and J by 0 bases, leaving 20 bases between them. The CDR3 spans 17 residues. CDR3 nucleotide sequence: TGCAGCGTTTTCGCGGGGGGGGACCCGAGCTCTGGAAACACCATATATTTT. Encoded protein: CSVFAGGDPSSGNTIYF. Complete variable domain (other parts from reference TRBV29-1 and TRBJ1-3): SAVISQKPSRDICQRGTSLTIQCQVDSQVTMMFWYRQQPGQSLTLIATANQGSEATYESGFVIDKFPISRPNLTFSTLTVSNMSPEDSSIYLCSVFAGGDPSSGNTIYFGEGSWLTVV.

This chain links TRBV3-1 with TRBJ2-1, with D perhaps TRBD2 (5 bases). The V end was cut by 1 base, the J end by 7 bases, with 11 bases between. Germline V CDR1 and CDR2: LGHDT, YNNKEL (reference sequence). The CDR3 runs to 14 residues. In nucleotides, the CDR3 is TGTGCCAGCAGCCAAGGGCTAGCAGGTAATGAGCAGTTCTTC. Its protein product is CASSQGLAGNEQFF.

This clonotype has a count of ten or more. The chain has TRBV5-1 and TRBJ2-7; D gene ambiguous. V was cut by 5 bases and J by 0 bases, with 12 bases left in between. CDR1 is SGHRS and CDR2 is YFSETQ in the germline V gene. There are 14 residues in the CDR3. The DNA of the CDR3 is TGCGCCAGCAGTCCCGTATGGGGCTCCTACGAGCAGTACTTC. It specifies CASSPVWGSYEQYF.

This clonotype was seen many times. This chain connects TRBV28 to TRBJ2-7, with D possibly being TRBD1 or TRBD2 (5 bases each). V was shortened by 7 bases and J by 0 bases, with 7 bases between the two germline ends. CDR1 and CDR2 from the germline V gene are MDHEN and SYDVKM. The CDR3 runs 12 residues. The CDR3 nucleotides are TGTGCCAGCATGGGGGACTCCTACGAGCAGTACTTC. Protein product: CASMGDSYEQYF.

The table lists this clonotype with many counts. The V call is TRBV5-1, the J call TRBJ2-2; 11 nucleotides line up with TRBD1. Germline CDR1 reads SGHRS; CDR2 reads YFSETQ. Germline trimming cut 5 bases from V and 5 bases from J; bases unmatched to any gene: 8. The CDR3 is 16 amino acids. The CDR3 spells CASRFGQGALTGELFF. DNA for the CDR3: TGCGCCAGCAGATTCGGACAGGGGGCTTTGACCGGGGAGCTGTTTTTT.

At least ten counts were recorded for this clonotype. This chain uses TRBV20-1 with TRBJ2-1; D uncertain. The length of the CDR3 is 16 residues. Germline CDR1 and CDR2: DFQATT and SNEGSKA (reference sequence). V dropped 6 bases and J dropped 3 bases, with 21 bases sitting between them. The CDR3 region has the DNA TGCAGTGCCCTTACAAACGAGGCGACCTTCTACAATGAGCAGTTCTTC. Its protein product is CSALTNEATFYNEQFF.

This clonotype was seen ten or more times. The V gene is TRBV27, the J gene TRBJ2-7; D is unclear. The CDR3 runs 15 residues. Germline V lookup: CDR1 MNHEY, CDR2 SMNVEV (reference sequence). The germline V and J ends were trimmed by 1 base and 4 bases, with 14 bases remaining between them. The DNA of the CDR3 is TGTGCCAGCAGTTTATACACCACCGCGCCATACGAGCAGTACTTC. Translated, it gives CASSLYTTAPYEQYF.

There are many counts of this clonotype. V usage is TRBV5-1 and J usage is TRBJ2-2, with D perhaps TRBD1 (6 bases). In germline, CDR1 is SGHRS, CDR2 YFSETQ. V lost 3 bases to trimming and J lost 6 bases, with 12 bases between them. The CDR3 loop spans 14 amino acids. The CDR3 bases are TGCGCCAGCAGCTGGACAGCTGATTCCGGGGAGCTGTTTTTT. Its translation: CASSWTADSGELFF.

The table lists this clonotype with many counts. The genes are TRBV12-3 or TRBV12-4 and TRBJ2-7, with D possibly TRBD2 on 6 matching bases. V shed 5 bases and J shed 6 bases, with 17 bases lying between them. The CDR3 covers 14 residues. The CDR3 reads CASSPRSTSSEQYF. The CDR3, as DNA: TGTGCCAGCAGTCCACGATCTACTAGCTCCGAGCAGTACTTC.

This chain uses TRBV5-8 with TRBJ1-1; D ambiguous. V shed 4 bases and J shed 2 bases, with 15 bases lying between them. CDR3 length equals 15 residues. Germline V gene sequence: CDR1 SGHTS, CDR2 YDEGEE. The CDR3 loop reads CASSPRPRANTEAFF. As DNA, the CDR3 is TGTGCCAGCAGCCCCAGACCACGAGCAAACACTGAAGCTTTCTTT.

This clonotype was counted only a few times. The chain carries TRBV11-2 and TRBJ2-7, with 14 bases aligning to TRBD2. The CDR3 contains 16 residues. J was trimmed by 3 bases and V by 1 base; bases with no gene match: 2. From germline, CDR1 is SGHAT and CDR2 FQNNGV. The CDR3 loop is CASSLVGTSGGYEQYF. As DNA, the CDR3 is TGTGCCAGCAGCTTAGTCGGGACTAGCGGGGGCTACGAGCAGTACTTC.

This clonotype was counted ten times or more. The chain joins TRBV28 to TRBJ2-7; D possibly uses TRBD1 or TRBD2 (5 bases each). Between the trimmed V and J ends, which lost 2 bases and 0 bases, there was a span of 11 bases. Germline values: CDR1 MDHEN, CDR2 SYDVKM. The CDR3 extends over 15 amino acids. DNA for the CDR3: TGTGCCAGCAGTTTACCGAGGGGCAACTCCTACGAGCAGTACTTC. Its protein product is CASSLPRGNSYEQYF.

The table lists this clonotype with many counts. The chain combines TRBV5-6 with TRBJ2-3; 8 bases agree with TRBD1. CDR3 length equals 12 residues. The V and J ends lost 5 bases and 7 bases, in that order; junction bases with no gene match: 3. Germline V lookup: CDR1 SGHDT, CDR2 YYEEEE. The CDR3 bases are TGTGCCAGCAGAGACAGGGGATATACGCAGTATTTT. Amino acid sequence: CASRDRGYTQYF.